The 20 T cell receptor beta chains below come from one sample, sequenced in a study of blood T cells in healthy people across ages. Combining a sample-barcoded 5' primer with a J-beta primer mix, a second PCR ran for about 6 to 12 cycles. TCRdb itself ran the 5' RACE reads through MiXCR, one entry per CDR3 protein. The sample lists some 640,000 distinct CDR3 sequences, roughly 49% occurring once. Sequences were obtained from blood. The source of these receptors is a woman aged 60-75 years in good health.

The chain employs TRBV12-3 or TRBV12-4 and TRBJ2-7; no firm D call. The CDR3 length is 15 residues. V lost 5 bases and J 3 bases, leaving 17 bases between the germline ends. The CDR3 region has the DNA TGTGCCAGCAGTAGACACGGGTCGGCTTACTACGAGCAGTACTTC. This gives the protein CASSRHGSAYYEQYF.

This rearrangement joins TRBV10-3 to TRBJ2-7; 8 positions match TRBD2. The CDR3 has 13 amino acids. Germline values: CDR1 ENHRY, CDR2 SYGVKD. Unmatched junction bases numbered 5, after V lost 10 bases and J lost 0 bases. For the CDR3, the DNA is TGTGCCACCACTAGCGGCAGCTCCTACGAGCAGTACTTC. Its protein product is CATTSGSSYEQYF.

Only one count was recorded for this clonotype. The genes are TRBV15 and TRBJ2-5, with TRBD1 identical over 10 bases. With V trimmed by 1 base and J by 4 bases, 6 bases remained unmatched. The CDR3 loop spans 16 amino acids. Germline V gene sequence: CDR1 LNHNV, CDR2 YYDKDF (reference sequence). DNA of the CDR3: TGTGCCACCAGCAGAGTGTGCGGGACAGGGGCAGAGACCCAGTACTTC. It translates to CATSRVCGTGAETQYF.

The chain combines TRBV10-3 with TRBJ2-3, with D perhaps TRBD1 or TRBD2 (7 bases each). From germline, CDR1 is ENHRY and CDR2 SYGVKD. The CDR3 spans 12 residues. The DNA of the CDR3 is TGTGCTGTGGGAGGGGGACAGAATACGCAGTATTTT. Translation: CAVGGGQNTQYF.

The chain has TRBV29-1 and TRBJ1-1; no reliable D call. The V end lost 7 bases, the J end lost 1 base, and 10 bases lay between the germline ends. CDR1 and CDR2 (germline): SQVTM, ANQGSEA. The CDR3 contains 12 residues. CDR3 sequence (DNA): TGCAGCGGGGCCCAAAGGAACACTGAAGCTTTCTTT. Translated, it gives CSGAQRNTEAFF. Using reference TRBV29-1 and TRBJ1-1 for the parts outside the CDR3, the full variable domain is SAVISQKPSRDICQRGTSLTIQCQVDSQVTMMFWYRQQPGQSLTLIATANQGSEATYESGFVIDKFPISRPNLTFSTLTVSNMSPEDSSIYLCSGAQRNTEAFFGQGTRLTVV.

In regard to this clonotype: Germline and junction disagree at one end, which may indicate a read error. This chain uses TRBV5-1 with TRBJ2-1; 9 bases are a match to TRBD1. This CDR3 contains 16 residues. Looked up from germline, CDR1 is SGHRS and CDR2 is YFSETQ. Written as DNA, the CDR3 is TGCGTCAGCAGCTTGGACCCTGGGACAGGGTGGAATGAGCAGTTCTTC. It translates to CVSSLDPGTGWNEQFF. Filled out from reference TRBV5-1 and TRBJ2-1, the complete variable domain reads KAGVTQTPRYLIKTRGQQVTLSCSPISGHRSVSWYQQTPGQGLQFLFEYFSETQRNKGNFPGRFSGRQFSNSRSEMNVSTLELGDSALYLCVSSLDPGTGWNEQFFGPGTRLTVL.

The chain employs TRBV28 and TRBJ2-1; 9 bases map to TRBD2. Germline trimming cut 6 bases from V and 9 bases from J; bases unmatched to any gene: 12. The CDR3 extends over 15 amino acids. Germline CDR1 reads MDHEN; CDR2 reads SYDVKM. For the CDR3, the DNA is TGTGCCAGCAGCTATAGCGGGAGAGGAGGCGGTGAGCAGTTCTTC. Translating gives CASSYSGRGGGEQFF.

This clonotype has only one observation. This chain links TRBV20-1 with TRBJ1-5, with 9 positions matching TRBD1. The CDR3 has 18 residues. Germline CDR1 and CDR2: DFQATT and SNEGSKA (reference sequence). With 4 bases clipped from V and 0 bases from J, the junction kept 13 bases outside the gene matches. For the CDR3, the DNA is TGCAGTGCTATCTCACCGACAGGGGGGTATTATAGCAATCAGCCCCAGCATTTT. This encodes CSAISPTGGYYSNQPQHF.

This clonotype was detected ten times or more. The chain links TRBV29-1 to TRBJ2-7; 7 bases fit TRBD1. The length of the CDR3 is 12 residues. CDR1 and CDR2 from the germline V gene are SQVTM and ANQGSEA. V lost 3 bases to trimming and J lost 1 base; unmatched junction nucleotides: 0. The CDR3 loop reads CSVEDRSYEQYF. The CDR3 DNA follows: TGCAGCGTTGAGGACAGGTCCTACGAGCAGTACTTC.

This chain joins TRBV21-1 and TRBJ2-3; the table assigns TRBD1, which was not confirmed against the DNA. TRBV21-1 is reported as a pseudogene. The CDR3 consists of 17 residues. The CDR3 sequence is CASSKVETGEITDTQYF. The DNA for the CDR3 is TGTGCCAGCAGCAAAGTTGAGACAGGGGAGATTACAGATACGCAGTATTTT.

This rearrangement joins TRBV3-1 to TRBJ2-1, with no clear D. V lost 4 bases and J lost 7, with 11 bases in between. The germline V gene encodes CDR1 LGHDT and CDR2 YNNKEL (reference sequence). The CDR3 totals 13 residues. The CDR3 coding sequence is TGTGCCAGCAGCCGGGGAAGTGGGAATGAGCAGTTCTTC. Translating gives CASSRGSGNEQFF.

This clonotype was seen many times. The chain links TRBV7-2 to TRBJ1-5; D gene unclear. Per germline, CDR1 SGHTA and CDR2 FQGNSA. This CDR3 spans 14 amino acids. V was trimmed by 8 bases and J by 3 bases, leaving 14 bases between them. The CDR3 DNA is TGTGCCAGCGAGGAAGGGCCGATCAATCAGCCCCAGCATTTT. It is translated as CASEEGPINQPQHF.

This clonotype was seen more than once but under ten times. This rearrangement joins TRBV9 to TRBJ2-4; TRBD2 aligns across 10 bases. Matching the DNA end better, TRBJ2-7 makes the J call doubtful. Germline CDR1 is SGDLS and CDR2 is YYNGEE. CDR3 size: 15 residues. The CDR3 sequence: CASSAGLAPSYEQYF. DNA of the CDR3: TGTGCCAGCAGCGCGGGACTAGCGCCGTCCTACGAGCAGTACTTC.

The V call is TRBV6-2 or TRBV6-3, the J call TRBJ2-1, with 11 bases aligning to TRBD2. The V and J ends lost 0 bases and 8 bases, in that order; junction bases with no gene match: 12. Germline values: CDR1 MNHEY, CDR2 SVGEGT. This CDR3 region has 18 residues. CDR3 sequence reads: CASSYSHLAGGSGHEQFF. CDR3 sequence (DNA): TGTGCCAGCAGTTACTCACACCTAGCGGGAGGCTCGGGGCATGAGCAGTTCTTC.

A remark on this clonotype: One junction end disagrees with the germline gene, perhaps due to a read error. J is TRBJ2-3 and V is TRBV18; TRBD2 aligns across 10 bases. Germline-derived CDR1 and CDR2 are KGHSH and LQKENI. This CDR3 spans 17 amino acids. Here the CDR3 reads CASPPRTQREGTDTQYF. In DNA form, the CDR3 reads TGTGCCAGCCCACCGAGGACTCAGCGGGAGGGTACAGATACGCAGTATTTT. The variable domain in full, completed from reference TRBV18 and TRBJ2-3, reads NAGVMQNPRHLVRRRGQEARLRCSPMKGHSHVYWYRQLPEEGLKFMVYLQKENIIDESGMPKERFSAEFPKEGPSILRIQQVVRGDSAAYFCASPPRTQREGTDTQYFGPGTRLTVL.

CDR3 amino acids: CASSPRTGENTEAFF. DNA for the CDR3: TGTGCCAGCAGCCCCCGGACAGGAGAGAACACTGAAGCTTTCTTT. The gene calls are TRBV7-2 and TRBJ1-1, with 7 bases matching TRBD1. Germline V gene lookup returns CDR1 SGHTA and CDR2 FQGNSA. V gave up 5 bases and J gave up 1 base; unmatched junction bases: 7. This CDR3 has 15 amino acids.

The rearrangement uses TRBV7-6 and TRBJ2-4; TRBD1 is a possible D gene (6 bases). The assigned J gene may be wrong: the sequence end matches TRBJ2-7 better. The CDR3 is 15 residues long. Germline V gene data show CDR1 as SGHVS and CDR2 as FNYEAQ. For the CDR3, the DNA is TGTGCCAGCAGCCCTCGCTATGGACAGTCTTACGAGCAGTACTTC. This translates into CASSPRYGQSYEQYF.

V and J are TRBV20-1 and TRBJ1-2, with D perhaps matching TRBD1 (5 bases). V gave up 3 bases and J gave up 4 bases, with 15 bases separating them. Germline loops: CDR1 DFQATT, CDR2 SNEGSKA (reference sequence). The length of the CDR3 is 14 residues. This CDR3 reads CSASRGDPSYGYTF. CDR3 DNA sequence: TGCAGTGCTAGCCGCGGGGACCCCTCCTATGGCTACACCTTC.

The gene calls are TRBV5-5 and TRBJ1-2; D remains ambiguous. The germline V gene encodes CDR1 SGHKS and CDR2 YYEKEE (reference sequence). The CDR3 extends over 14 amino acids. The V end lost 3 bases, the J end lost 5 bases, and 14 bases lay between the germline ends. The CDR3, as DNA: TGTGCCAGCAGCTCCCTAACTGGGCCGTATGGCTACACCTTC. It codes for CASSSLTGPYGYTF.

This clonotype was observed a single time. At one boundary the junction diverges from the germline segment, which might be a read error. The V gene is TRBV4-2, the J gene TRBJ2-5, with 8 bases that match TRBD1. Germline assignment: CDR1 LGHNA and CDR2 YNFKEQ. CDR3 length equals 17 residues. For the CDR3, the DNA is TGTGCCAGTAGCCAAGATCTGTCCAGGGGGCCAACTACGGAGCAGTACTTC. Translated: CASSQDLSRGPTTEQYF.